These 7 T cell receptor beta chains came from one sample sequenced in a study of cytomegalovirus exposure and HLA in healthy donors. It was with 60 Vbeta and 13 Jbeta primers that the PCR ran. Profiled with immunoSEQ multiplex PCR; TCRdb holds only in-frame clones, not every one. Its table lists 40,000 to 50,000 clones. Specimen: PBMCs. The receptor source for this set is a man aged 25-40 years in good health and CMV-seronegative.

The chain recombines TRBV7-9 with TRBJ1-4, with TRBD1 matching 9 bases. CDR1 is SEHNR and CDR2 is FQNEAQ in the germline V gene (reference sequence). CDR3 size: 15 residues. V gave up 5 bases and J gave up 7 bases; unmatched junction bases: 8. The CDR3 spells CASSGSGTGFEKLFF. The DNA of the CDR3 is TGTGCCAGCAGCGGATCCGGGACAGGGTTTGAAAAACTGTTTTTT. The entire variable domain, with the rest obtained from reference TRBV7-9 and TRBJ1-4, is as follows: DTGVSQNPRHKITKRGQNVTFRCDPISEHNRLYWYRQTLGQGPEFLTYFQNEAQLEKSRLLSDRFSAERPKGSFSTLEIQRTEQGDSAMYLCASSGSGTGFEKLFFGSGTQLSVL.

The J gene is TRBJ2-5, the V gene TRBV30; weak D call: TRBD2 (6 bases). Germline assignment: CDR1 GTSNPN and CDR2 SVGIG (reference sequence). This CDR3 contains 13 residues. The V and J ends lost 0 bases and 5 bases respectively, with 10 bases between them. CDR3 DNA: TGTGCCTGGAGTGTGGGGGGAGTGGAGACCCAGTACTTC. It codes for CAWSVGGVETQYF.

This sequence joins TRBV5-4 and TRBJ1-2, with D possibly TRBD1 on 6 matching bases. V lost 1 base and J lost 8, with 15 bases in between. CDR1 SGHNT and CDR2 YYREEE come from the germline V gene (reference sequence). The CDR3 is made up of 14 amino acids. The CDR3: CASSLLGAGAGYTF. The CDR3 region has the DNA TGTGCCAGCAGCTTGTTGGGGGCAGGGGCCGGCTACACCTTC.

The chain links TRBV16 to TRBJ2-3, with TRBD1 matching over 8 bases. Unmatched junction bases numbered 7, after V lost 2 bases and J lost 6 bases. Germline V gene lookup returns CDR1 KGHSY and CDR2 FQNENV. The CDR3 has 15 residues. CDR3 nucleotides: TGTGCCAGCAGCCAAGGGACAGGCAGGACGGATACGCAGTATTTT. This sequence encodes CASSQGTGRTDTQYF.

The chain is built from TRBV18 and TRBJ2-1; 10 nucleotides align to TRBD2. V lost 6 bases and J lost 2; bases outside the gene matches: 4. CDR1 and CDR2 (germline): KGHSH, LQKENI. The CDR3 length is 15 residues. In DNA, the CDR3 is TGTGCCAGCTCCACAGCGGGAGGGCCCTACAATGAGCAGTTCTTC. Residues: CASSTAGGPYNEQFF.

This chain uses TRBV7-2 with TRBJ1-1, with D hard to call. Germline V gene lookup returns CDR1 SGHTA and CDR2 FQGNSA. The CDR3 totals 12 residues. Trimming shortened V by 6 bases and J by 1 base, and 6 bases separated the two germline ends. This chain's CDR3 is CASSTGNTEAFF. The DNA for the CDR3 is TGTGCCAGCAGTACGGGGAACACTGAAGCTTTCTTT.

This sequence joins TRBV30 and TRBJ1-1; TRBD1 aligns across 8 bases. V was clipped by 2 bases and J by 1 base; unmatched bases: 3. CDR1 is GTSNPN and CDR2 is SVGIG in the germline V gene (reference sequence). The CDR3 has 14 residues. CDR3 bases: TGTGCCTGGAGTCTCGACAGGGGGAACACTGAAGCTTTCTTT. Its translation is CAWSLDRGNTEAFF.